This T cell receptor beta chain was identified in a study of T cell clonality in common variable immunodeficiency. This clone has at least ten counts. The read gets to within 3 residues of the CDR3 end, and the germline J gene fills in the rest. Deletions cut 6 bases from V and 0 bases from J, with 12 bases between. Germline CDR1 reads MDHEN; CDR2 reads SYDVKM. The CDR3 is made up of 15 amino acids. The table came from immunoSEQ multiplex PCR; TCRdb's copy has only in-frame clones and leaves some out. The sample presents about 37,000 clones, none singletons. The source is a person aged 18 to 70 in good health. Specimen: peripheral blood mononuclear cells. The J gene is TRBJ1-3, the V gene TRBV28; no clear D. CDR3 DNA (partial): TGTGCCAGCAGCGTATGGGCGAGCTCTGGAAACACC. This sequence encodes CASSVWASSGNT. The full CDR3 protein is CASSVWASSGNTIYF.